This TCR beta chain was observed in a study of blood T cell repertoires in COVID-19. On the study more broadly: The United States, Italy and Spain provided the acute and convalescent COVID-19 samples. Sources were T cells, B-cell-depleted T cells, or PBMCs; the material itself was cDNA or gDNA.

The germline V gene encodes CDR1 SQVTM and CDR2 ANQGSEA. The J segment lost 2 bases and the V segment lost 7 bases, leaving 5 bases of the junction unmatched. The CDR3 has 13 amino acids. Authors' methods: Amplification with reference gene primers provided the estimates of nucleated cell counts. Profiled with immunoSEQ multiplex PCR; TCRdb holds only in-frame clones, not every one. From that table come the V and J calls and clone size; the DNA was used to work out D and trimming. The sample holds under 150,000 clones, about 76% seen once. The chain has TRBV29-1 and TRBJ2-5; 9 positions match TRBD1. The source is a woman aged 55-69 years with active or convalescent COVID-19. Sample: peripheral blood. For the CDR3, the DNA is TGCAGCGGACAGGGGGGTCTGCAAGAGACCCAGTACTTC. Amino acid sequence: CSGQGGLQETQYF.